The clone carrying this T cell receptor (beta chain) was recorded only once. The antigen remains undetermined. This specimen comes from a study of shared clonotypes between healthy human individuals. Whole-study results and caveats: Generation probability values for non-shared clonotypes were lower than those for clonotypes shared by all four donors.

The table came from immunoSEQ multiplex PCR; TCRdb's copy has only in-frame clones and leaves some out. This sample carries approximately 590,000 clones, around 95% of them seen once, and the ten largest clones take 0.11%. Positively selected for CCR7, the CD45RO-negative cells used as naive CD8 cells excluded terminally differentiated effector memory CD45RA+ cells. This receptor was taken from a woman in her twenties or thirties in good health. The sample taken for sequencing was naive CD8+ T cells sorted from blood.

The DNA of the CDR3 is TGTGCCAGCGTCGCCGCGACAGCCTACAATGAGCAGTTCTTC. This gives the protein CASVAATAYNEQFF. The J gene is TRBJ2-1, the V gene TRBV28, with D possibly matching TRBD1 (5 bases). The CDR3 spans 14 residues. CDR1 is MDHEN, CDR2 SYDVKM, per germline. The V and J ends lost 8 bases and 2 bases respectively, with 13 bases between them.